This TCR beta chain is drawn from a study of CD8 T cells in ankylosing spondylitis. Study results and limitations: Apparently characteristic of ankylosing spondylitis blood was a TCR beta motif (eight highly homologous variants). In the blood and synovial fluid of reactive arthritis, some motif variants had been previously reported. Relatively rare in peripheral blood, disease-linked clones were also CD8+. There was reportedly significant enrichment of clones that were disease-linked in matched ankylosing spondylitis synovial fluid.

V shed 6 bases, J shed 8 bases, and the junction held 9 bases outside the gene matches. Germline CDR1 and CDR2: MNHEY and SMNVEV (reference sequence). This CDR3 spans 15 amino acids. Points on this clonotype: Its target is unknown.

It was by quantitative 5'-RACE with molecular barcodes that TCR beta libraries were made. TCRdb reanalysed the 5' RACE reads using MiXCR and keeps one entry per CDR3 protein. Here the sample spans some 450,000 distinct CDR3 sequences, 17% being singletons. Sequencing was performed on blood, either unsorted or a sorted T cell fraction (not recorded which). This sequence originates from a male donor with ankylosing spondylitis. The chain couples TRBV27 to TRBJ2-1; TRBD2 agrees at 11 bases. DNA of the CDR3: TGTGCCAGCAGCGAAGTAGCGGGAGGGCCTTATGAGCAGTTCTTC. Amino acids: CASSEVAGGPYEQFF.